Listed below are T cell receptor beta chains from one sample, sequenced in a study of blood T cell repertoires in COVID-19. Assay: immunoSEQ multiplex PCR; the TCRdb copy retains only in-frame clones and omits some. The sample records around 200,000 clones, around 75% being singletons. Sequenced input: peripheral blood. The receptor source for this set is a human donor in a cohort sampled during active COVID-19. CDR3s include the opening cysteine and the closing phenylalanine or tryptophan. Fields, in order: CDR3 length, V gene, J gene, clone size, D gene, CDR3 DNA, CDR3 protein. D genes are given only for firm matches. A row's size may be missing; if present it is once, few, many or a size class.

>15|TRBV27|TRBJ1-4|-|TRBD1
TGTGCCAGCAGTTTAAGGGGGCCTATTAATGAAAAACTGTTTTTT
CASSLRGPINEKLFF
>12|TRBV30|TRBJ2-1|-|TRBD1
TGTGCCTGGGGACAGGACTACAATGAGCAGTTCTTC
CAWGQDYNEQFF
>15|TRBV5-4|TRBJ1-1|-|-
TGTGCCAGCAGCCCGAGCGTCGGCAGGGAGGGTGAAGCTTTCTTT
CASSPSVGREGEAFF
>14|TRBV6-5|TRBJ1-1|-|-
TGTGCCAGCAGACCAGGGTGGGAGAACACTGAAGCTTTCTTT
CASRPGWENTEAFF
>14|TRBV6-5|TRBJ1-2|-|-
TGTGCCAGCAGTTACTCGTCAGTGAACTATGGCTACACCTTC
CASSYSSVNYGYTF
>14|TRBV19|TRBJ1-5|-|TRBD1
TGTGCCAGTAATCCGGGACAGGTTAATCAGCCCCAGCATTTT
CASNPGQVNQPQHF
>15|TRBV5-1|TRBJ1-1|-|-
TGCGCCAGCAGCCCTCTACGGGAGCTGCGGCCTGAAGCTTTCTTT
CASSPLRELRPEAFF
>15|TRBV9|TRBJ2-1|few|-
TGTGCCAGCAGCGTAGGACTAGGGCCCTACAATGAGCAGTTCTTC
CASSVGLGPYNEQFF
>15|TRBV9|TRBJ2-7|-|TRBD1
TGTGCCAGCAGCGTAGCGGGACAGGGGGCCTACGAGCAGTACTTC
CASSVAGQGAYEQYF
>17|TRBV28|TRBJ2-7|-|TRBD2
TGTGCCAGCAGTTCCCCACGCGGTAGCGGGAGATCTGGCGAGCAGTACTTC
CASSSPRGSGRSGEQYF